This T cell receptor (beta chain) derives from a study of sequential checkpoint blockade in melanoma. The method was immunoSEQ multiplex PCR; TCRdb's version includes in-frame clones alone and lacks a portion of them. This sample has 35,000 to 40,000 clones, with more than 80% found just once. This CDR3 spans 15 amino acids. The V segment lost 5 bases and the J segment 4 bases; nucleotides outside the gene matches: 8. Germline CDR1 MNHEY, CDR2 SVGAGI. Treatment defined: randomized to nivolumab then ipilimumab (arm A) or the reverse (arm B). PBMC sorting kept live CD3+CD8+ cells without CD19 or CD56. The sequencing used CD8+ T cells sorted from blood (inferred from file names), collected from a patient given nivolumab and ipilimumab in sequence. The chain couples TRBV6-5 to TRBJ2-1, with 7 bases fitting TRBD2. The receptor's source is a human donor with melanoma. CDR3 sequence reads: CASSQLASSYNEQFF. The CDR3 nucleotides are TGTGCCAGCAGTCAACTAGCGAGCTCTTACAATGAGCAGTTCTTC.